These 20 T cell receptor beta chains were sequenced from one sample in a study of siplizumab effects on memory and regulatory T cells. Only in-frame clones appear in the TCRdb table, and some are missing; sequencing was by immunoSEQ multiplex PCR. The data show about 72,000 clones, about 90% seen once. The sequenced material came from CD8+ T cells sorted from blood. Receptor source: a human donor in good health.

The gene calls are TRBV9 and TRBJ2-3; unclear D gene. This CDR3 has 15 amino acids. Trimming removed 0 bases at V and 5 bases at J, with 13 bases between. Looked up from germline, CDR1 is SGDLS and CDR2 is YYNGEE. The CDR3 DNA reads as TGTGCCAGCAGCGTAGCTATAATCGAAGAAGATACGCAGTATTTT. Residues: CASSVAIIEEDTQYF.

This clone was picked up one time. V gene TRBV19 combines with J gene TRBJ2-7; the D is unclear. The CDR3 runs to 13 residues. Germline loops: CDR1 LNHDA, CDR2 SQIVND (reference sequence). V was trimmed by 3 bases and J by 2 bases, leaving 8 bases between them. The CDR3: CASSIGRAYEQYF. In DNA, the CDR3 is TGTGCCAGTAGTATTGGCCGAGCCTACGAGCAGTACTTC.

The chain couples TRBV4-1 to TRBJ1-1; D not certain. This CDR3 has 15 amino acids. V was cut by 7 bases and J by 0 bases, with 15 bases left in between. CDR1 is MGHRA, CDR2 YSYEKL, per germline. The CDR3 sequence: CASTLRRGLNTEAFF. In DNA, the CDR3 is TGCGCCAGCACCTTACGGAGAGGACTGAACACTGAAGCTTTCTTT.

The chain recombines TRBV27 with TRBJ1-2; perhaps TRBD1 as D (6 bases). Germline loops: CDR1 MNHEY, CDR2 SMNVEV (reference sequence). V lost 2 bases and J 3 bases, leaving 10 bases between the germline ends. The CDR3 consists of 14 residues. This CDR3 is CASSLTGTDYGYTF. CDR3 nucleotide sequence: TGTGCCAGCAGTTTAACAGGGACGGACTATGGCTACACCTTC.

V is TRBV23-1 and J is TRBJ1-2, with 7 bases fitting TRBD1. TRBV23-1 counts as an open reading frame of uncertain function. CDR3 size: 15 residues. V shed 7 bases and J 0 bases; nucleotides not matched to a gene: 8. CDR3 sequence reads: CASNQGQYSNYGYTF. Here the CDR3 DNA reads TGCGCCAGCAACCAGGGACAGTATTCTAACTATGGCTACACCTTC.

The chain recombines TRBV9 with TRBJ2-7, with TRBD2 identical over 7 bases. The CDR3 length is 12 residues. V was clipped by 3 bases and J by 6 bases; unmatched bases: 3. CDR1 and CDR2 from the germline V gene are SGDLS and YYNGEE. This CDR3 reads CASSGEGFEQYF. The CDR3 nucleotides read TGTGCCAGCAGCGGGGAGGGCTTCGAGCAGTACTTC.

This chain uses TRBV10-3 with TRBJ1-2; D unresolved. The CDR3 loop spans 13 amino acids. The V gene lost 2 bases and the J gene lost 5 bases, with 9 bases spanning the gap. Germline V CDR1 and CDR2: ENHRY, SYGVKD. CDR3 amino acids: CAISETVRYGYTF. The CDR3, as DNA: TGTGCCATCAGTGAGACAGTTCGGTATGGCTACACCTTC.

The CDR3: CASSGTSGNEQFF. In DNA, the CDR3 is TGTGCCAGCAGCGGGACTAGCGGGAATGAGCAGTTCTTC. This chain uses TRBV7-6 with TRBJ2-1; 12 bases agree with TRBD2. Trimming cost V 5 bases and J 7 bases; bases outside gene matches: 0. Germline loops: CDR1 SGHVS, CDR2 FNYEAQ. The CDR3 is made up of 13 amino acids.

The rearrangement uses TRBV25-1 and TRBJ2-4, with D possibly TRBD1 on 5 matching bases. Trimming removed 8 bases from V and 2 bases from J, with 16 bases in between. Germline V gene sequence: CDR1 MGHDK, CDR2 SYGVNS. The CDR3 contains 15 residues. CDR3 amino acids: CASRWVTVTKNIQYF. CDR3 nucleotides: TGTGCCAGCCGGTGGGTGACAGTTACCAAAAACATTCAGTACTTC.

This sequence joins TRBV27 and TRBJ1-2; D is unresolved. V lost 3 bases to trimming and J lost 0 bases, with 5 bases between them. Germline-derived CDR1 and CDR2 are MNHEY and SMNVEV (reference sequence). The CDR3 loop spans 13 amino acids. The CDR3 DNA follows: TGTGCCAGCAGTTTTAGTACTAACTATGGCTACACCTTC. Protein sequence: CASSFSTNYGYTF.

The V call is TRBV6-1, the J call TRBJ2-1; perhaps TRBD2 as D (5 bases). This CDR3 is 14 amino acids long. Germline-derived CDR1 and CDR2 are MNHNS and SASEGT. Trimming left V 5 bases short and J 4 bases short, with 12 bases between. The CDR3 nucleotides read TGTGCCAGCAGTTCGCACGGGGAATACAATGAGCAGTTCTTC. This codes for CASSSHGEYNEQFF.

The chain couples TRBV30 to TRBJ2-1; the D is unclear. This CDR3 is built from 15 residues. The germline CDR1 and CDR2 sequences are GTSNPN and SVGIG (reference sequence). V was clipped by 1 base and J by 0 bases, with 10 bases between them. In DNA form, the CDR3 reads TGTGCCTGGAGTGAGACCCAGAGCTCCTACAATGAGCAGTTCTTC. Protein: CAWSETQSSYNEQFF.

CDR3 amino acids: CASSPGTSGSTGELFF. The DNA of the CDR3 is TGCGCCAGCAGCCCTGGGACTAGCGGAAGCACCGGGGAGCTGTTTTTT. The chain links TRBV4-1 to TRBJ2-2; 11 nucleotides agree with TRBD2. Germline CDR1 is MGHRA and CDR2 is YSYEKL. Losses at the gene ends were 4 bases for V and 4 bases for J; bases not matched to a gene: 5. The CDR3 totals 16 residues.

The chain recombines TRBV5-1 with TRBJ2-5; TRBD1 might be the D (5 bases). Trimming pared 0 bases from V and 1 base from J, leaving 7 bases between. The CDR3 totals 14 residues. The germline CDR1 and CDR2 sequences are SGHRS and YFSETQ. CDR3 sequence reads: CASSLGDSQETQYF. The CDR3 nucleotides are TGCGCCAGCAGCTTGGGTGACAGCCAAGAGACCCAGTACTTC. Drawing the rest from reference TRBV5-1 and TRBJ2-5, the complete variable domain is KAGVTQTPRYLIKTRGQQVTLSCSPISGHRSVSWYQQTPGQGLQFLFEYFSETQRNKGNFPGRFSGRQFSNSRSEMNVSTLELGDSALYLCASSLGDSQETQYFGPGTRLLVL.

This rearrangement joins TRBV6-5 to TRBJ1-2, with D perhaps TRBD1 (5 bases). The CDR3 length is 14 residues. V dropped 4 bases and J dropped 2 bases, with 11 bases sitting between them. In germline, CDR1 is MNHEY, CDR2 SVGAGI. CDR3 sequence: CASSSPTENYGYTF. CDR3 bases: TGTGCCAGCAGTTCGCCGACAGAAAACTATGGCTACACCTTC.

The chain employs TRBV14 and TRBJ1-6, with D uncertain. V was shortened by 0 bases and J by 5 bases, with 14 bases between the two germline ends. Germline lookup yields CDR1 SGHDN and CDR2 FVKESK. CDR3 length equals 17 residues. CDR3 DNA: TGTGCCAGCAGCCAAGATCGATACGGACGGAATAATTCACCCCTCCACTTT. It is translated as CASSQDRYGRNNSPLHF.

The chain combines TRBV5-1 with TRBJ2-1; 10 bases map to TRBD2. Losses at the gene ends were 1 base for V and 4 bases for J; bases not matched to a gene: 5. CDR1 is SGHRS, CDR2 YFSETQ, per germline. The CDR3 contains 16 residues. The CDR3 bases are TGCGCCAGCAGCTTGCCCCTAGCGGGAGTGTACAATGAGCAGTTCTTC. Translated: CASSLPLAGVYNEQFF.

V and J are TRBV19 and TRBJ2-1; 7 nucleotides match TRBD1. The CDR3 is made up of 14 amino acids. Germline values: CDR1 LNHDA, CDR2 SQIVND (reference sequence). V dropped 5 bases and J dropped 4; count of bases not matched to a gene: 5. In DNA, the CDR3 is TGTGCCAGTAGTGTCCGGGACAGTTACAATGAGCAGTTCTTC. Protein product: CASSVRDSYNEQFF. The variable domain in full, completed from reference TRBV19 and TRBJ2-1, reads DGGITQSPKYLFRKEGQNVTLSCEQNLNHDAMYWYRQDPGQGLRLIYYSQIVNDFQKGDIAEGYSVSREKKESFPLTVTSAQKNPTAFYLCASSVRDSYNEQFFGPGTRLTVL.

The V and J genes are TRBV27 and TRBJ2-2; no definite D call. CDR1 is MNHEY and CDR2 is SMNVEV in the germline V gene (reference sequence). V lost 5 bases and J lost 5, with 6 bases in between. CDR3 length: 12 amino acids. DNA of the CDR3: TGTGCCAGCAGTGTATGGACCGGGGAGCTGTTTTTT. This sequence encodes CASSVWTGELFF.

The V gene is TRBV4-1, the J gene TRBJ2-5; 7 nucleotides agree with TRBD1. This CDR3 region has 15 residues. J lost 5 bases, V lost 7 bases, and 13 bases had no gene match. Germline CDR1 and CDR2: MGHRA and YSYEKL. The CDR3 reads CASTPTGTLGETQYF. CDR3 DNA sequence: TGCGCCAGCACCCCGACAGGGACACTCGGGGAGACCCAGTACTTC.